The T cell receptor beta chain under discussion was sequenced for a study of blood T cell repertoires in COVID-19. Study processing details: It was from reference gene primer amplification that nucleated cell counts were estimated. Repertoires were generated with immunoSEQ multiplex PCR, while TCRdb's copy carries only in-frame clones and drops some. V, J and clone size are those of that table, while D and trimming were read from the DNA. The table lists 70,000 to 95,000 clones, about 82% of them singletons. The CDR3 loop spans 17 amino acids. The V gene end was trimmed by 5 bases and the J gene end by 9 bases; junction bases not matched to a gene: 17. Germline lookup yields CDR1 SGHVS and CDR2 FNYEAQ.

The sequence came from a woman in her sixties or seventies with acute or convalescent COVID-19. The sample comprised peripheral blood. The chain combines TRBV7-6 with TRBJ2-1; the match to TRBD1 covers 9 bases. The CDR3 bases are TGTGCCAGCAGCGCCCTGTCCCGGGACAGGGTGCAGGGTGAGCAGTTCTTC. This gives the protein CASSALSRDRVQGEQFF.